Listed below are T cell receptor beta chains from one sample, sequenced in a study of human T cells and chemical hapten exposure. TCRdb called the RACE reads again in MiXCR, with one record for every CDR3 protein. The table lists about 190,000 distinct CDR3 sequences, 20% to 25% of them singletons. Sequences were derived from whole blood, sampled in connection with sensitization to the hapten diphenylcyclopropenone (DPC). These receptors all come from a middle-aged woman with alopecia areata. Some clones in this sample may be carry-over from other donors' samples. The CDR3 runs from the conserved cysteine through the conserved F or W. The D gene is left open where the match is weak. Some rows have no size entry. The others give once, few or many, or a class for an expanded clone.

D	J	V	size	DNA	CDR3
NA	TRBJ2-1	TRBV4-1	few	TGCGCCAGCAGCCAAGAAGGTTCGCAGGCCGGGTCGAATGAGCAGTTCTTC	CASSQEGSQAGSNEQFF
NA	TRBJ2-5	TRBV30	NA	TGTGCCTGGAGTGTACAGGGGGGGGGAGAGACCCAGTACTTC	CAWSVQGGGETQYF
NA	TRBJ2-7	TRBV29-1	NA	TGCAGCGTGGGCCAAGATGTTATCGGGGGCGGTTGGGGCGAGCAGTACTTC	CSVGQDVIGGGWGEQYF
NA	TRBJ1-5	TRBV20-1	NA	TGCAGTGCTAGAGTCAACAATCAGCCCCAGCATTTT	CSARVNNQPQHF
TRBD2	TRBJ2-1	TRBV2	NA	TGTGCCAGCAGTGAAGGCTGGGAGGGGTACAATGAGCAGTTCTTC	CASSEGWEGYNEQFF
TRBD1	TRBJ1-2	TRBV6-5	few	TGTGCCAGCAGTACCCGGACAGGGGCGGGCTATGGCTACACCTTC	CASSTRTGAGYGYTF
NA	TRBJ2-5	TRBV5-1	NA	TGCGCCAGCAGCACGGGGACACTACAAGAGACCCAGTACTTC	CASSTGTLQETQYF
NA	TRBJ2-6	TRBV7-2	few	TGTGCCAGCACCTCACCCTCTGGGGCCAACGTCCTGACTTTC	CASTSPSGANVLTF
NA	TRBJ2-2	TRBV7-9	NA	TGTGCCAGCAGCTTAGCTGGAGGGGGCAGCACCGGGGAGCTGTTTTTT	CASSLAGGGSTGELFF
NA	TRBJ2-7	TRBV5-1	NA	TGCGCCAGCAGCTTAAATATGGCAGGGCCCTACGAGCAGTACTTC	CASSLNMAGPYEQYF
NA	TRBJ1-1	TRBV6-2/TRBV6-3	NA	TGTGCCAGCAGTTACTCGCTCTGGTTTGGTGGTATCACTGAAGCTTTCTTT	CASSYSLWFGGITEAFF
NA	TRBJ2-5	TRBV7-9	NA	TGTGCCAGCAGCTGGCTAGCGCCTCAAGAGACCCAGTACTTC	CASSWLAPQETQYF
NA	TRBJ2-3	TRBV6-2/TRBV6-3	few	TGTGCCAGCAGGCCACAGGGAGGCACAGATACGCAGTATTTT	CASRPQGGTDTQYF
TRBD2	TRBJ2-1	TRBV3-1	few	TGTGCCAGCAGCCAAGCGCCTAGCGGGAGGGATGAGCAGTTCTTC	CASSQAPSGRDEQFF
NA	TRBJ2-3	TRBV20-1	many	TGCAGTGCTAGGGGGGCAGGGGCTAAGACAGATACGCAGTATTTT	CSARGAGAKTDTQYF
NA	TRBJ1-1	TRBV12-3/TRBV12-4	few	TGTGCCAGCAGGCGTGGGCCGGGGGGATACACTGAAGCTTTCTTT	CASRRGPGGYTEAFF
TRBD1	TRBJ1-1	TRBV7-2	once	TGTGCCAGCAGCTTAGGGATGACAGGGGAGGCTTTCTTT	CASSLGMTGEAFF
TRBD2	TRBJ2-1	TRBV6-5	NA	TGTGCCAGCAGTTACACTCTAGCGGGAGATTACAATGAGCAGTTCTTC	CASSYTLAGDYNEQFF
NA	TRBJ1-2	TRBV27	NA	TGTGCCAGCAGCTTGGGCGGGGGGTCCCAGTTCTATGGCTACACCTTC	CASSLGGGSQFYGYTF
TRBD1	TRBJ1-1	TRBV14	NA	TGTGCCAGCAGCCAAGCGGGACAGTACACTGAAGCTTTCTTT	CASSQAGQYTEAFF
NA	TRBJ2-1	TRBV12-3/TRBV12-4	NA	TGTGCCAGCAGTTACTATCAGGTAACCTACAATGAGCAGTTCTTC	CASSYYQVTYNEQFF
NA	TRBJ1-1	TRBV9	NA	TGTGCCAGCAGCGTAGGGACGCCCCCCACTGAAGCTTTCTTT	CASSVGTPPTEAFF
TRBD2	TRBJ2-3	TRBV4-3	NA	TGCGCCAGCAGCCAAGGAGCGGGAGAGGCAGATACGCAGTATTTT	CASSQGAGEADTQYF
NA	TRBJ2-3	TRBV4-1	few	TGCGCCAGCAGCCAAGGTTGGGTGGGCGGGAGCACAGATACGCAGTATTTT	CASSQGWVGGSTDTQYF
NA	TRBJ2-5	TRBV5-4	few	TGTGCCAGCAGCCGGGAAGGGGGTGAGACCCAGTACTTC	CASSREGGETQYF
TRBD2	TRBJ2-3	TRBV7-9	NA	TGTGCCAGCAGCTTCTTAGCGGGAGGGGGGGCCACAGATACGCAGTATTTT	CASSFLAGGGATDTQYF
NA	TRBJ1-3	TRBV29-1	once	TGCAGCGTTGATGGGGGTGGAAACACCATATATTTT	CSVDGGGNTIYF
TRBD2	TRBJ2-1	TRBV11-2	few	TGTGCCAGCAGCTTCCCGGGACTAGCTGACAATGAGCAGTTCTTC	CASSFPGLADNEQFF
NA	TRBJ1-5	TRBV15	few	TGTGCCACCAGCAGAGATGGTGGCAGCCAGAGTCAGCCCCAGCATTTT	CATSRDGGSQSQPQHF
TRBD1	TRBJ2-1	TRBV7-9	NA	TGTGCCAGCAGCTTAGGAGCGAGGGACAGGGATCGCGAGCAGTTCTTC	CASSLGARDRDREQFF
NA	TRBJ2-7	TRBV4-3	few	TGCGCCAGCAGCCAAGGAAGCCTAGCGTCTGACGAGCAGTACTTC	CASSQGSLASDEQYF
NA	TRBJ2-1	TRBV9	few	TGTGCCAGCAGCCCCACTGGGGGTGAGCAGTTCTTC	CASSPTGGEQFF
NA	TRBJ2-7	TRBV20-1	NA	TGCAGTGCCGAGTTTGCCTACGAGCAGTACTTC	CSAEFAYEQYF
NA	TRBJ2-7	TRBV6-5	few	TGTGCCAGCAGTTACTCAGGGGCGCAGCCCTACGAGCAGTACTTC	CASSYSGAQPYEQYF
TRBD1	TRBJ2-3	TRBV18	NA	TGTGCCAGCTCACCCGGACAGGGCGAAGGAGATACGCAGTATTTT	CASSPGQGEGDTQYF
NA	TRBJ1-4	TRBV5-1	NA	TGCGCCAGCAGCACCACCGGCGGGATGGGTGAAAAACTGTTTTTT	CASSTTGGMGEKLFF
TRBD2	TRBJ2-3	TRBV9	few	TGTGCCAGCAGAGTGGGGACTAGCGGTGTGGATACGCAGTATTTT	CASRVGTSGVDTQYF
TRBD1	TRBJ1-1	TRBV6-2/TRBV6-3	NA	TGTGCCGCCTCCGACAGGGGAACTGAAGCTTTCTTT	CAASDRGTEAFF
TRBD2	TRBJ2-3	TRBV5-1	few	TGCGCCAGCAGCTCAGACACAGCGGGAGGGCCCTCTACGCAGTATTTT	CASSSDTAGGPSTQYF
NA	TRBJ2-1	TRBV6-2/TRBV6-3	many	TGTGCCACCTCGGGGAACTACAATGAGCAGTTCTTC	CATSGNYNEQFF
NA	TRBJ2-2	TRBV20-1	few	TGCAGTGCTAAACTGGAGGTCGAGACAAACGGGGAGCTGTTTTTT	CSAKLEVETNGELFF
NA	TRBJ2-1	TRBV29-1	many	TGCAGCGTTGAAGGTCGGACCTCCTACAATGAGCAGTTCTTC	CSVEGRTSYNEQFF
TRBD1	TRBJ2-6	TRBV5-5	NA	TGTGCCAGCAGTCGGTCCCAGGGGGCTGGGGCCAACGTCCTGACTTTC	CASSRSQGAGANVLTF
NA	TRBJ2-1	TRBV20-1	NA	TGCAGTGCTGGGGGGTTCATGGCCTACAATGAGCAGTTCTTC	CSAGGFMAYNEQFF
NA	TRBJ2-5	TRBV10-3	many	TGTGCCATCCGTGGTGCTTACTCTCAAGAGACCCAGTACTTC	CAIRGAYSQETQYF
NA	TRBJ2-5	TRBV10-3	few	TGTGCCATCAGTGCATCGGAGTCGGAGACCCAGTACTTC	CAISASESETQYF
NA	TRBJ1-5	TRBV2	NA	TGTGCCAGCAGTGACAGGGACTGGGGCAATCAGCCCCAGCATTTT	CASSDRDWGNQPQHF
NA	TRBJ2-7	TRBV9	many	TGTGCCAGCAGCGTAGAAAAGGGGGAAAGCTACGAGCAGTACTTC	CASSVEKGESYEQYF
NA	TRBJ2-1	TRBV6-2/TRBV6-3	few	TGTGCCAGCAGGAGCGGGTCCGACTACAATGAGCAGTTCTTC	CASRSGSDYNEQFF
NA	TRBJ1-5	TRBV7-2	few	TGTGCCAGCAGCATGACAGAATATAGCAATCAGCCCCAGCATTTT	CASSMTEYSNQPQHF
NA	TRBJ2-7	TRBV7-9	NA	TGTGCCAGCAGCCCGACAGCCCGACCCTACGAGCAGTACTTC	CASSPTARPYEQYF
TRBD1	TRBJ1-6	TRBV28	NA	TGTGCCAGCAGTTCCTCCGGACAGGGTACTTCACCCCTCCACTTT	CASSSSGQGTSPLHF
TRBD1	TRBJ2-7	TRBV5-1	NA	TGCGCCAGCAGCTCGAATCTATTTGGGACAGTACCCTACGAGCAGTACTTC	CASSSNLFGTVPYEQYF
NA	TRBJ1-5	TRBV15	NA	TGTGCCACCAGCCCCAAAAGGGTGAACAATCAGCCCCAGCATTTT	CATSPKRVNNQPQHF
TRBD1	TRBJ2-7	TRBV6-2/TRBV6-3	few	TGTGCCAGCAGTTACTCGGGGACAGGGGGAGAGCAGTACTTC	CASSYSGTGGEQYF